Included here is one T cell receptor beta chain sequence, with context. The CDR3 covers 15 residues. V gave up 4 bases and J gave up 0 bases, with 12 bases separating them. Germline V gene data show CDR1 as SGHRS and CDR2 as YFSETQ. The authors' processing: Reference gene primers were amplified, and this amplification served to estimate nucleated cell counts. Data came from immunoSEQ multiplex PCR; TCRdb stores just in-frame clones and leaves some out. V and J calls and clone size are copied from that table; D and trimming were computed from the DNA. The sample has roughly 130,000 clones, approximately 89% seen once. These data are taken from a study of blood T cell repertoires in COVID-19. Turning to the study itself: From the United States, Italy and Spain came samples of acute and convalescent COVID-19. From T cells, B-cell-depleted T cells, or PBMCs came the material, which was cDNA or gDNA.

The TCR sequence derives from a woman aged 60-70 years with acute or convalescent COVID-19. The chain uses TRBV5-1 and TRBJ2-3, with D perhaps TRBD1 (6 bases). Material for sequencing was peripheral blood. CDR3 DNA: TGCGCCAGCAGCCCGACAGGTATAAGCACAGATACGCAGTATTTT. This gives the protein CASSPTGISTDTQYF.